This TCR beta chain was sequenced during a study of blood T cell repertoires in COVID-19. The CDR3 spans 15 residues. V lost 0 bases and J 3 bases, leaving 12 bases between the germline ends. Per germline, CDR1 MGHRA and CDR2 YSYEKL. This clone has more than one count but fewer than ten. Libraries were prepared by immunoSEQ multiplex PCR; TCRdb keeps only in-frame clonotypes and omits some of them. The table shows under 150,000 clones, with less than 80% occurring only once. This clonotype was sampled from a woman at least 80 years old with active or convalescent COVID-19. The chain employs TRBV4-1 and TRBJ2-7, with D hard to call. The sequencing input was peripheral blood. The CDR3 here is CASSQDLWLNYEQYF. As DNA, the CDR3 is TGCGCCAGCAGCCAAGATCTTTGGCTTAACTACGAGCAGTACTTC.